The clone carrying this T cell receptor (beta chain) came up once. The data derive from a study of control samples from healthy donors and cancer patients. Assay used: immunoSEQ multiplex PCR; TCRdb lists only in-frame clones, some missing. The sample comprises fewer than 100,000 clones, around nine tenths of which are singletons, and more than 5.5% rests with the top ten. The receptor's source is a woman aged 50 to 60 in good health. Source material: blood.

DNA for the CDR3: TGCGCCAGCAGCTTGGGGGGGATCCCCTACGAGCAGTACTTC. This codes for CASSLGGIPYEQYF. The rearrangement uses TRBV5-1 and TRBJ2-7; perhaps D is TRBD1 or TRBD2 (5 bases each). V was shortened by 0 bases and J by 2 bases, with 9 bases between the two germline ends. This CDR3 has 14 residues. In germline, CDR1 is SGHRS, CDR2 YFSETQ. Full variable domain (missing parts from reference TRBV5-1 and TRBJ2-7): KAGVTQTPRYLIKTRGQQVTLSCSPISGHRSVSWYQQTPGQGLQFLFEYFSETQRNKGNFPGRFSGRQFSNSRSEMNVSTLELGDSALYLCASSLGGIPYEQYFGPGTRLTVT.